The clone carrying this T cell receptor (delta chain) was observed a handful of times. Given a far larger clone just one base away, this is likely a sequencing read error. Flow sorting of PBMC yielded separate Vgamma9/Vdelta2+ and Vdelta2-negative gammadelta T cell populations for bulk repertoire analysis. This CDR3 comprises 19 residues. Germline V gene data show CDR1 as TSWWSYY and CDR2 as QGS. The sample comes from a study of γδ T cells in repeated Plasmodium falciparum infection. Across the study: Malaria-naive adults were infected with P. falciparum NF54 four times over about 600 days. Timepoints: baseline, immediately before selected infections, and 21 days after every infection.

TCRdb re-called the multiplex PCR reads with CATT. The table has 50,000 or so delta-chain clones, 1.6% seen once. J is TRDJ1 and V is TRDV1; D may correspond to TRDD2 or TRDD3 (5 bases each). As TCRdb names no J gene, one was assigned here on the basis of a DNA match to germline. The material sequenced was gamma-delta T cells from blood. The origin of this receptor is a pool of human donors (malaria-infected and uninfected, not separated). CDR3 amino acids: CALGELHLHRGPTTDKLIF. The DNA of the CDR3 is TGTGCCCTTGGGGAACTCCACCTACACCGGGGCCCGACCACCGATAAACTCATCTTT.